The 24 T cell receptor beta chains below all came from one sample that was sequenced in a study of blood T cell repertoires in COVID-19. Clones were sequenced by immunoSEQ multiplex PCR, and TCRdb holds only the in-frame ones, with some missing. The sample comprises about 120,000 clones, approximately 90% of which are singletons, and roughly 4% rests with the top ten. Sample: peripheral blood. The receptor source for this set is a man in his 60s with COVID-19, enrolled during active disease.

The chain recombines TRBV27 with TRBJ2-7, with no clear D. V was cut by 6 bases and J by 4 bases, with 13 bases left in between. Germline V gene lookup returns CDR1 MNHEY and CDR2 SMNVEV (reference sequence). The length of the CDR3 is 13 residues. The CDR3 spells CASSRAAFYEQYF. The CDR3 coding sequence is TGTGCCAGCAGCCGCGCCGCCTTTTACGAGCAGTACTTC.

V and J are TRBV7-2 and TRBJ2-5; D is perhaps TRBD1 (6 bases). CDR3 length: 15 residues. Germline CDR1 reads SGHTA; CDR2 reads FQGNSA. V was pared by 3 bases and J by 2 bases, with 13 bases between. Here the CDR3 reads CASSFTGQTQETQYF. The CDR3 DNA reads as TGTGCCAGCAGCTTTACGGGACAAACACAAGAGACCCAGTACTTC.

This clone has a single count. The chain joins TRBV5-1 to TRBJ1-2, with a weak D call TRBD1 (6 bases). This CDR3 has 15 residues. Trimming stripped 0 bases from V and 7 bases from J, with 16 bases between. Per the germline V gene, CDR1 is SGHRS and CDR2 is YFSETQ. The CDR3 spells CASSLAAGATVGYTF. DNA for the CDR3: TGCGCCAGCAGCTTGGCCGCAGGGGCGACGGTTGGCTACACCTTC.

This sequence joins TRBV6-4 and TRBJ1-1; D not resolved. The CDR3 covers 14 residues. The germline V gene encodes CDR1 MRHNA and CDR2 SNTAGT. V lost 5 bases, J lost 4 bases, and 14 bases lay in between. CDR3: CASSLGPTSTEAFF. The CDR3 nucleotides read TGTGCCAGCAGTCTGGGCCCCACCAGCACTGAAGCTTTCTTT.

This clone came up once. V and J are TRBV9 and TRBJ1-2; 9 bases line up with TRBD1. Losses at the gene ends were 3 bases for V and 2 bases for J; bases not matched to a gene: 5. The CDR3 is made up of 15 amino acids. Per germline, CDR1 SGDLS and CDR2 YYNGEE. Here the CDR3 DNA reads TGTGCCAGCAGCGAGGGACAGGGCCCGAACTATGGCTACACCTTC. This sequence encodes CASSEGQGPNYGYTF. The full variable domain, rest sourced from reference TRBV9 and TRBJ1-2, is DSGVTQTPKHLITATGQRVTLRCSPRSGDLSVYWYQQSLDQGLQFLIQYYNGEERAKGNILERFSAQQFPDLHSELNLSSLELGDSALYFCASSEGQGPNYGYTFGSGTRLTVV.

V gene TRBV6-5 combines with J gene TRBJ2-7, with TRBD1 as a possible D gene (6 bases). This CDR3 spans 15 amino acids. Germline lookup yields CDR1 MNHEY and CDR2 SVGAGI. V was cut by 2 bases and J by 1 base, with 12 bases left in between. CDR3 in amino acids: CASSYRQGRSYEQYF. The CDR3 nucleotides are TGTGCCAGCAGTTACCGGCAGGGGCGATCCTACGAGCAGTACTTC.

The chain links TRBV29-1 to TRBJ1-2; D not certain. Germline CDR1 and CDR2: SQVTM and ANQGSEA. This CDR3 has 14 residues. V lost 4 bases and J 8 bases, leaving 20 bases between the germline ends. The CDR3 DNA is TGCAGCGTTGTAGCCCCCCCCCAGATGGAAGGCTACACCTTC. It is translated as CSVVAPPQMEGYTF.

This chain connects TRBV19 to TRBJ1-5; D might be TRBD1 (5 bases). The germline V and J ends were trimmed by 6 bases and 0 bases, with 12 bases remaining between them. Germline V lookup: CDR1 LNHDA, CDR2 SQIVND (reference sequence). CDR3 length: 15 amino acids. DNA for the CDR3: TGTGCCAGTAGGACGACGGGGGTTAGCAATCAGCCCCAGCATTTT. Translated: CASRTTGVSNQPQHF.

The chain combines TRBV30 with TRBJ1-3; possible D gene TRBD1, 5 bases. Trimming removed 4 bases from V and 4 bases from J, with 11 bases in between. The CDR3 runs 13 residues. Per germline, CDR1 GTSNPN and CDR2 SVGIG (reference sequence). The CDR3 spells CAWKKGPGNTIYF. In DNA, the CDR3 is TGTGCCTGGAAAAAGGGGCCGGGAAACACCATATATTTT.

This chain connects TRBV6-1 to TRBJ1-2, with D uncertain. Germline V gives CDR1 MNHNS, CDR2 SASEGT. Trimming left V 2 bases short and J 3 bases short, with 10 bases between. This CDR3 contains 14 residues. The chain's CDR3 is CASSESRIDYGYTF. In nucleotides, the CDR3 is TGTGCCAGCAGTGAATCGCGGATCGACTATGGCTACACCTTC.

V gene TRBV19 combines with J gene TRBJ1-2, with 7 bases matching TRBD1. Trimming at V came to 5 bases and at J to 1 base, leaving 10 bases not matched to a gene. The CDR3 is made up of 16 amino acids. The V gene's germline CDR1 is LNHDA and CDR2 SQIVND (reference sequence). This CDR3 reads CASSPLGGQINYGYTF. CDR3 sequence (DNA): TGTGCCAGTAGTCCATTAGGGGGACAGATTAACTATGGCTACACCTTC.

The chain links TRBV30 to TRBJ1-2; D possibly corresponds to TRBD1 (5 bases). CDR3 length equals 13 residues. Trimming cost V 5 bases and J 0 bases, with 10 bases left between them. Germline V gene data show CDR1 as GTSNPN and CDR2 as SVGIG (reference sequence). CDR3 bases: TGTGCCTGGGCCAGGGCAGCTAACTATGGCTACACCTTC. It yields the protein CAWARAANYGYTF.

The chain employs TRBV6-5 and TRBJ2-2; possibly TRBD2 for D (6 bases). The germline V gene has CDR1 MNHEY and CDR2 SVGAGI. The CDR3 is made up of 13 amino acids. V shed 11 bases and J shed 4 bases, with 14 bases lying between them. The CDR3 DNA is TGTGCCTCAATCGGGGGTTTCACCGGGGAGCTGTTTTTT. Translated: CASIGGFTGELFF.

The chain joins TRBV10-3 to TRBJ2-2; 8 nucleotides align to TRBD2. Germline V gene lookup returns CDR1 ENHRY and CDR2 SYGVKD. With V trimmed by 4 bases and J by 7 bases, 8 bases remained unmatched. CDR3 length: 15 residues. In DNA form, the CDR3 reads TGTGCCATCAGTGTCGGGGGGGGTCGGAACGGGGAGCTGTTTTTT. This sequence encodes CAISVGGGRNGELFF.

The gene calls are TRBV2 and TRBJ2-1, with 14 bases lining up with TRBD2. The V and J ends lost 7 bases and 9 bases, in that order; junction bases with no gene match: 8. The CDR3 has 15 amino acids. The V gene's germline CDR1 is SNHLY and CDR2 FYNNEI. The CDR3, as DNA: TGTGCCAGCAAGGGGGGACTAGCGGGGGCCGGTGAGCAGTTCTTC. As protein: CASKGGLAGAGEQFF.

The chain joins TRBV7-3 to TRBJ2-2; maybe TRBD2 (6 bases). The CDR3 totals 14 residues. Germline CDR1 reads SGHTA; CDR2 reads FQGTGA. With 5 bases removed from V and 0 bases from J, the gap between germline ends came to 7 bases. The CDR3 DNA sequence: TGTGCCAGCAGCCGGACTACGAACACCGGGGAGCTGTTTTTT. Amino acid sequence: CASSRTTNTGELFF.

The genes are TRBV6-2 or TRBV6-3 and TRBJ1-2; D is perhaps TRBD1 (5 bases). CDR1 and CDR2 (germline): MNHEY, SVGEGT. CDR3 size: 14 residues. V shed 3 bases and J shed 4 bases, with 12 bases lying between them. This CDR3 reads CASSYLGLGYGYTF. The CDR3, as DNA: TGTGCCAGCAGTTATCTGGGGCTAGGCTATGGCTACACCTTC.

The V and J genes are TRBV10-3 and TRBJ1-3; TRBD1 agrees at 9 bases. Per germline, CDR1 ENHRY and CDR2 SYGVKD. The CDR3 runs to 16 residues. Unmatched junction bases numbered 3, after V lost 3 bases and J lost 0 bases. CDR3 sequence: CAISDGQGPSGNTIYF. The CDR3 DNA reads TGTGCCATCAGTGATGGACAGGGGCCCTCTGGAAACACCATATATTTT.

This chain links TRBV6-5 with TRBJ1-1; tentative D call: TRBD1 (5 bases). CDR3 size: 15 residues. Germline V lookup: CDR1 MNHEY, CDR2 SVGAGI. Deletions cut 2 bases from V and 0 bases from J, with 10 bases between. Here the CDR3 DNA reads TGTGCCAGCAGTTACGGGGGAGGTGTGAACACTGAAGCTTTCTTT. Its translation is CASSYGGGVNTEAFF.

The chain joins TRBV10-1 to TRBJ2-3; no definite D call. Germline values: CDR1 WNHNN, CDR2 SYGVQD (reference sequence). The V and J ends lost 4 bases and 10 bases respectively, with 15 bases between them. The CDR3 consists of 13 residues. The CDR3 is CASSVAGSGAQYF. The CDR3 DNA sequence: TGCGCCAGCAGTGTCGCAGGCTCCGGCGCGCAGTATTTT.

CDR3 in DNA: TGTGCCAGCAGCGTAGGAGGGACAGTTAATAACTATGGCTACACCTTC. It specifies CASSVGGTVNNYGYTF. This sequence joins TRBV9 and TRBJ1-2; TRBD1 aligns across 7 bases. The germline V gene encodes CDR1 SGDLS and CDR2 YYNGEE. The CDR3 loop spans 16 amino acids. V lost 0 bases and J lost 1; bases outside the gene matches: 6. Drawing the rest from reference TRBV9 and TRBJ1-2, the complete variable domain is DSGVTQTPKHLITATGQRVTLRCSPRSGDLSVYWYQQSLDQGLQFLIQYYNGEERAKGNILERFSAQQFPDLHSELNLSSLELGDSALYFCASSVGGTVNNYGYTFGSGTRLTVV.

The chain recombines TRBV6-5 with TRBJ1-3, with D hard to call. The germline V and J ends were trimmed by 7 bases and 0 bases, with 13 bases remaining between them. The CDR3 is 15 residues long. CDR1 and CDR2 from the germline V gene are MNHEY and SVGAGI. CDR3 residues: CASTLRGSSGNTIYF. In DNA, the CDR3 is TGTGCCAGCACCTTACGAGGGAGCTCTGGAAACACCATATATTTT.

The chain combines TRBV6-5 with TRBJ2-5, with 9 bases aligning to TRBD2. Looked up from germline, CDR1 is MNHEY and CDR2 is SVGAGI. The CDR3 extends over 14 amino acids. J was trimmed by 5 bases and V by 6 bases; bases with no gene match: 7. The CDR3 is CASRQAGGWETQYF. In DNA, the CDR3 is TGTGCCAGCAGGCAAGCGGGGGGCTGGGAGACCCAGTACTTC.

V usage is TRBV28 and J usage is TRBJ1-2; tentative D call: TRBD1 (5 bases). Trimming took 8 bases from V and 6 from J, leaving 16 bases between them. CDR3 length equals 13 residues. Germline V gene lookup returns CDR1 MDHEN and CDR2 SYDVKM. CDR3 coding DNA: TGTGCCAGCCTCCTGGGGGGTAGCAATGGCTACACCTTC. This codes for CASLLGGSNGYTF.